Detailed here is one T cell receptor (beta chain). The antigen is unknown. Assay: immunoSEQ multiplex PCR; the TCRdb copy retains only in-frame clones and omits some. The table includes some 150,000 clones, around 88% detected once. The data were taken from a study of T cell responses to AZD1222 COVID-19 vaccine. This CDR3 has 13 residues. V was trimmed by 6 bases and J by 4 bases, leaving 10 bases between them. The germline V gene encodes CDR1 LNHDA and CDR2 SQIVND (reference sequence). General study findings and limits: Just a handful of people given AZD1222 tested seropositive at baseline. Sampling captured repertoires only after the peak T cell response. Rises in breadth and depth of Spike-specific TCRs came after two AZD1222 doses.

This TCR was recovered from an adult in good health. V is TRBV19 and J is TRBJ1-5; perhaps TRBD1 as D (6 bases). The sample in question was peripheral blood, obtained on day 0 of MenACWY control vaccination. This CDR3 is CASSYRENQPQHF. As DNA, the CDR3 is TGTGCCAGTAGCTACAGGGAAAATCAGCCCCAGCATTTT.